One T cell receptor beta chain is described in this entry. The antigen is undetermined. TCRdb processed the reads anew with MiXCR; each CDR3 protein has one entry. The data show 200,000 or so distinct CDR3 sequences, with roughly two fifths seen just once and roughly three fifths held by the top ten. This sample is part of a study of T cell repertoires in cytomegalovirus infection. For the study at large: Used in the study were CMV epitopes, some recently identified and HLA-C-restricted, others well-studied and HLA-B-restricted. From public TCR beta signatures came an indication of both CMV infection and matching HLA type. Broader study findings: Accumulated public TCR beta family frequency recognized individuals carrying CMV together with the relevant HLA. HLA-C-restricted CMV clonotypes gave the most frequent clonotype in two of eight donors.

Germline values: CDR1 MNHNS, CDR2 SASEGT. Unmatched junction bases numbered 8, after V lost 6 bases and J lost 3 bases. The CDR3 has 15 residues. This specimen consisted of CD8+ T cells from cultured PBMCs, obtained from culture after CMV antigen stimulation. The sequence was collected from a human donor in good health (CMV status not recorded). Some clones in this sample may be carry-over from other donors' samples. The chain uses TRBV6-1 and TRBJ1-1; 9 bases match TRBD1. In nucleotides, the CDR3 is TGTGCCAGCAGGGGGGACAGGGAGTGGGACACTGAAGCTTTCTTT. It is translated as CASRGDREWDTEAFF.